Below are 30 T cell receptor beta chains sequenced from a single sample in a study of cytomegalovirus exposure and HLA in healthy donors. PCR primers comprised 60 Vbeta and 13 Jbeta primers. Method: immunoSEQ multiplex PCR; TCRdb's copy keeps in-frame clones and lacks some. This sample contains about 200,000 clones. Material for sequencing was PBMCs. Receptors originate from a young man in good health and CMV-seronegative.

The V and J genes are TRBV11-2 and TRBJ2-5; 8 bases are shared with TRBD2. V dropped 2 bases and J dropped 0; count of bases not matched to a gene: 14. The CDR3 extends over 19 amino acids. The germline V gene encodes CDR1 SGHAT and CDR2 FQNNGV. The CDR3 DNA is TGTGCCAGCAGCTTACCACCGCGCCAGCGGGAGAAAAACCAAGAGACCCAGTACTTC. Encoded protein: CASSLPPRQREKNQETQYF.

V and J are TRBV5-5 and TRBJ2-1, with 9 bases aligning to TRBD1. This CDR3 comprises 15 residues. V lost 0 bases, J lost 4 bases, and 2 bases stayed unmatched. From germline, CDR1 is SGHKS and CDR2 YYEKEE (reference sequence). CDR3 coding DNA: TGTGCCAGCAGCTTGGGGGACAGGGAGTACAATGAGCAGTTCTTC. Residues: CASSLGDREYNEQFF. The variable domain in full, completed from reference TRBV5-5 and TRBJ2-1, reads DAGVTQSPTHLIKTRGQQVTLRCSPISGHKSVSWYQQVLGQGPQFIFQYYEKEERGRGNFPDRFSARQFPNYSSELNVNALLLGDSALYLCASSLGDREYNEQFFGPGTRLTVL.

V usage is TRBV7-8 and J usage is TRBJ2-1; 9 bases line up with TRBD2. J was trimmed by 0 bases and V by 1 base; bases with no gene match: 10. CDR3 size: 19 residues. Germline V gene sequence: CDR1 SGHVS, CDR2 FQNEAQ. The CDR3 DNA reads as TGTGCCAGCAGCTTAGAGAGCACAAGCGGGAGGAGCTCCTACAATGAGCAGTTCTTC. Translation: CASSLESTSGRSSYNEQFF.

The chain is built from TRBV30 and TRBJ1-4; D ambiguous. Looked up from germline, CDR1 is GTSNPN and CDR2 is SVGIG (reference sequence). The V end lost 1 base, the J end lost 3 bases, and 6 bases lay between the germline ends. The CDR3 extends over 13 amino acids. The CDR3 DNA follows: TGTGCCTGGAGTGGGCAGTCTAATGAAAAACTGTTTTTT. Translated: CAWSGQSNEKLFF.

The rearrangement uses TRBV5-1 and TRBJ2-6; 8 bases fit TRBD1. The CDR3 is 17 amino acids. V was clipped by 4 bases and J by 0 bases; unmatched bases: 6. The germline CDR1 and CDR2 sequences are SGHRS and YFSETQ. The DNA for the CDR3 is TGCGCCAGCAGCAAGCAGGGGGCGAGCTCTGGGGCCAACGTCCTGACTTTC. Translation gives CASSKQGASSGANVLTF.

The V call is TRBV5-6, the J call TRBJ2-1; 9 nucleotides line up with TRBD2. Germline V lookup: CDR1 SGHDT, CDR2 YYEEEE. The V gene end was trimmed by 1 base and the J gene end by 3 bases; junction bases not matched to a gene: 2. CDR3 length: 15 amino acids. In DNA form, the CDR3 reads TGTGCCAGCAGCTTGCCTAGCGGGGTCTACAATGAGCAGTTCTTC. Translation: CASSLPSGVYNEQFF.

CDR3 sequence reads: CASTSGGVTEQYF. In nucleotides, the CDR3 is TGTGCCAGCACCTCTGGGGGGGTAACCGAGCAGTACTTC. This chain uses TRBV6-6 with TRBJ2-7; 7 bases fit TRBD2. The V and J ends lost 7 bases and 6 bases, in that order; junction bases with no gene match: 9. The germline V gene has CDR1 MNHNY and CDR2 SVGAGI (reference sequence). The CDR3 has 13 residues.

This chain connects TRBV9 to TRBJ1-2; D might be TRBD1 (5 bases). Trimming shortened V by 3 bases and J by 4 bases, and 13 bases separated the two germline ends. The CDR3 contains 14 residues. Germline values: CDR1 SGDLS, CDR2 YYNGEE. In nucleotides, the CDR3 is TGTGCCAGCAGCGAGGGAGGGGTATCCTATGGCTACACCTTC. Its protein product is CASSEGGVSYGYTF.

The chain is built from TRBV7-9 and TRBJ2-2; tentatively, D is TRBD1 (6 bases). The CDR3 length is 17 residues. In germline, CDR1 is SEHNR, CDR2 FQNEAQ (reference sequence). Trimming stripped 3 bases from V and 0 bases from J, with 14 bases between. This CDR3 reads CASSFPLRDTNTGELFF. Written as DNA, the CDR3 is TGTGCCAGCAGCTTCCCGCTCCGGGACACGAACACCGGGGAGCTGTTTTTT.

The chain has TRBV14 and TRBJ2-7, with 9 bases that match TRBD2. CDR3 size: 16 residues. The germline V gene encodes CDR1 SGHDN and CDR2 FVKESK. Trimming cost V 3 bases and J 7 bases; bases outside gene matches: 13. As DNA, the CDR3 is TGTGCCAGCAGCCACCCACTGGCGGGAGGGCCTCGGGAGCAGTACTTC. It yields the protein CASSHPLAGGPREQYF.

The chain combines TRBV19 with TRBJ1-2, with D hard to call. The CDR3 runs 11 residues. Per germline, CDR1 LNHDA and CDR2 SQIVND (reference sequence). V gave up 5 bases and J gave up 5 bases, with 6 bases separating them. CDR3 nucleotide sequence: TGTGCCAGTAGTTCCAGTTATGGCTACACCTTC. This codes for CASSSSYGYTF.

Here the CDR3 DNA reads TGTGCCAGCAGCTTAGATCTAGCGGGGCTACAAGAGACCCAGTACTTC. Amino acid sequence: CASSLDLAGLQETQYF. The genes are TRBV11-3 and TRBJ2-5; 9 nucleotides align to TRBD2. The CDR3 is 16 residues long. Germline values: CDR1 SGHNT, CDR2 YENEEA. With 0 bases clipped from V and 2 bases from J, the junction kept 4 bases outside the gene matches.

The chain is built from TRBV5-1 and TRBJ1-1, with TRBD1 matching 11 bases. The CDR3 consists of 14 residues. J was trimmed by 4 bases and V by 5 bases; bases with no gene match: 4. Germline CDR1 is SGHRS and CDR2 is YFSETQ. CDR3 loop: CASSFGTGGTEAFF. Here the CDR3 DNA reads TGCGCCAGCAGTTTCGGGACAGGGGGCACTGAAGCTTTCTTT.

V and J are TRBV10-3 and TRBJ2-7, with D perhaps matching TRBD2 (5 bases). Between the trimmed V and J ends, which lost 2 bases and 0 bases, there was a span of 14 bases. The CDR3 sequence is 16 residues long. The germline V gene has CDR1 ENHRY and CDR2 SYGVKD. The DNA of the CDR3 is TGTGCCATCAGTGAGATTCGGGGTGGGAGCTCCTACGAGCAGTACTTC. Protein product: CAISEIRGGSSYEQYF.

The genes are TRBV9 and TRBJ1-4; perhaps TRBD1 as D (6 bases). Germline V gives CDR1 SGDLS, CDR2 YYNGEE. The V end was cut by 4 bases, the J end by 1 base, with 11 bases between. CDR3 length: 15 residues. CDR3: CASSPTQGTNEKLFF. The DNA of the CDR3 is TGTGCCAGCAGCCCCACACAGGGAACTAATGAAAAACTGTTTTTT.

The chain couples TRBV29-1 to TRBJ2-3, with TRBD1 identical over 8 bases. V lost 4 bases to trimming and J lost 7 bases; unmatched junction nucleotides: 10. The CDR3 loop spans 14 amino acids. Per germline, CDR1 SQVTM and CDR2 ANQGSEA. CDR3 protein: CSVAAPDRGHTQYF. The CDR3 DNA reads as TGCAGCGTTGCCGCGCCCGACAGGGGACATACGCAGTATTTT.

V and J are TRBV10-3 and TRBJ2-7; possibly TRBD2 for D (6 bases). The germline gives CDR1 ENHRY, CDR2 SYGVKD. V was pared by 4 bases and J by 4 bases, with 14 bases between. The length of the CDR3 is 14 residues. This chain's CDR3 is CAISVAGTLYEQYF. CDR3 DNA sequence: TGTGCCATCAGTGTTGCGGGAACCTTATACGAGCAGTACTTC.

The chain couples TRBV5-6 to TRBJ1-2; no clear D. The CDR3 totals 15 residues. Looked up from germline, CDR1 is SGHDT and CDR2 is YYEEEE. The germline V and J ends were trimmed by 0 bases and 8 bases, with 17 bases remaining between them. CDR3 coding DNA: TGTGCCAGCAGCTTGGATGGTACCGCCCTCGAGGGCTACACCTTC. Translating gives CASSLDGTALEGYTF.

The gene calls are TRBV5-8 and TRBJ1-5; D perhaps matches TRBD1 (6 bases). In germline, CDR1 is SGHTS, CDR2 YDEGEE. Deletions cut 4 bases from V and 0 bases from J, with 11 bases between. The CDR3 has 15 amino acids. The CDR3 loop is CASSQDSYSNQPQHF. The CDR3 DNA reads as TGTGCCAGCAGCCAGGACAGCTATAGCAATCAGCCCCAGCATTTT.

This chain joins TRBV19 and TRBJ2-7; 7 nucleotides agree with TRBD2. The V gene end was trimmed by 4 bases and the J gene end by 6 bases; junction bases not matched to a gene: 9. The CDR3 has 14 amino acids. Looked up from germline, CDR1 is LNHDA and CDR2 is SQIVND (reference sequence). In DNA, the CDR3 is TGTGCCAGTAGTACCCATGCGGGAGCGGTCGAGCAGTACTTC. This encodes CASSTHAGAVEQYF.

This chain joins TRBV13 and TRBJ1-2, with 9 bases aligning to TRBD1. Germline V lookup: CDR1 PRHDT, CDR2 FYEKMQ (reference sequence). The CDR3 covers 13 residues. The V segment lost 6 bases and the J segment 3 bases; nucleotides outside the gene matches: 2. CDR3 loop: CASRWDRDYGYTF. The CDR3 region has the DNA TGTGCCAGCAGGTGGGACAGGGACTATGGCTACACCTTC.

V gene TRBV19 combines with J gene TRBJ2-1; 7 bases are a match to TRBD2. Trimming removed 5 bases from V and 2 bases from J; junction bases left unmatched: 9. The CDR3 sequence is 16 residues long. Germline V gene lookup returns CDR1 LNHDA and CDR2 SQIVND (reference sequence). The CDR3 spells CASSPYAGETYNEQFF. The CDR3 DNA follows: TGTGCCAGTAGTCCCTACGCGGGAGAGACCTACAATGAGCAGTTCTTC.

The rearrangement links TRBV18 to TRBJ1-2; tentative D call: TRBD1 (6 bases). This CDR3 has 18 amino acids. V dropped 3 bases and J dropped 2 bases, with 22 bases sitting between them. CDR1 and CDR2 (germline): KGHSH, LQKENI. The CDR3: CASSPPRTVDSINYGYTF. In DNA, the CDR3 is TGTGCCAGCTCACCTCCTCGGACAGTCGACTCCATAAACTATGGCTACACCTTC.

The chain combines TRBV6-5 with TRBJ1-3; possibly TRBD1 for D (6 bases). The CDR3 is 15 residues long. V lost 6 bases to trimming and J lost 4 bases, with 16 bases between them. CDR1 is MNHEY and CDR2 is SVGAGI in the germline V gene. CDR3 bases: TGTGCCAGCAGGAATCAGGGGATGGGAGGAAACACCATATATTTT. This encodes CASRNQGMGGNTIYF.

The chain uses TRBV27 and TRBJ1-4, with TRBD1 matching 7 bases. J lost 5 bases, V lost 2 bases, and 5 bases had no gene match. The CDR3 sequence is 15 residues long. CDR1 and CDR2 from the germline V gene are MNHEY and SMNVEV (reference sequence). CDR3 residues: CASSLRDRKNEKLFF. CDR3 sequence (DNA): TGTGCCAGCAGTTTACGGGACAGAAAGAATGAAAAACTGTTTTTT.

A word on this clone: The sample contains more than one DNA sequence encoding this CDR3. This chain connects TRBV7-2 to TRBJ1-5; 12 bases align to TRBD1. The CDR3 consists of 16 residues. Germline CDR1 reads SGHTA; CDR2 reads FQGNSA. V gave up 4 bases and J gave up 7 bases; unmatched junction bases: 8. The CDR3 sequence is CASSSPGQGAEQPQHF. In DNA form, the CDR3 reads TGTGCCAGCAGCTCACCGGGACAGGGGGCTGAACAGCCCCAGCATTTT.

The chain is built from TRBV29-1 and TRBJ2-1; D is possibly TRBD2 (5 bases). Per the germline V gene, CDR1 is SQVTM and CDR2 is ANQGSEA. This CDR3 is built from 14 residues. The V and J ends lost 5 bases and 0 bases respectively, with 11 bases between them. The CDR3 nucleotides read TGCAGCGTTCAGACTGGGAGCTCCTACAATGAGCAGTTCTTC. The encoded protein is CSVQTGSSYNEQFF.

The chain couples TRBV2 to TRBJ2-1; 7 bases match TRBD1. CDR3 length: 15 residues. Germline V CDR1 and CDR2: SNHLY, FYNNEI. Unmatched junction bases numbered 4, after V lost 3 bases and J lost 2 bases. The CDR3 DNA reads TGTGCCAGCAGTGAGGGGCAGGGGGCCTACAATGAGCAGTTCTTC. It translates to CASSEGQGAYNEQFF.

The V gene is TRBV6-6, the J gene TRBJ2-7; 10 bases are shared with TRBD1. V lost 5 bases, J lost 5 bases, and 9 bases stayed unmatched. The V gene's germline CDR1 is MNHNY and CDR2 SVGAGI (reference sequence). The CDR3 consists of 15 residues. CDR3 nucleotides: TGTGCCAGCAGTCAACCGTCCGGGACAGGGGACGAGCAGTACTTC. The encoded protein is CASSQPSGTGDEQYF.

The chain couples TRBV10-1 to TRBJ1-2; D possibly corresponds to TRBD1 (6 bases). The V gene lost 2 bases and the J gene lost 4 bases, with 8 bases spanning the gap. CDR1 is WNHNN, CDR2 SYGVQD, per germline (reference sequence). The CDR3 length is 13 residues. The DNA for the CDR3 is TGCGCCAGCAGTGAGAACAGGGCCTATGGCTACACCTTC. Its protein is CASSENRAYGYTF.